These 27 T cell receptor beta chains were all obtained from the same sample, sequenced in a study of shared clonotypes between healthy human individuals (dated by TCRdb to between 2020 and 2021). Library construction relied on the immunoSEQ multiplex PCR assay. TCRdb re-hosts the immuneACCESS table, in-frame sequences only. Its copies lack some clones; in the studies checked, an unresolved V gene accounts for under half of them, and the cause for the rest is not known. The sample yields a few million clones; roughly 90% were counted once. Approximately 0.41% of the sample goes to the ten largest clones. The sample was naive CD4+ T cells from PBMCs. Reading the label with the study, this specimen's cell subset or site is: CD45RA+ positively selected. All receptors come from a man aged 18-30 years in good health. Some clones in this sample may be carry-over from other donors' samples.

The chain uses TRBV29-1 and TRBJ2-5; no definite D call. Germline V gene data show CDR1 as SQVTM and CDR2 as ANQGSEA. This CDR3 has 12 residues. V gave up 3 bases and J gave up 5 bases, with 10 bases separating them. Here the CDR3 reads CSVEKGTETQYF. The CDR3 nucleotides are TGCAGCGTTGAGAAGGGTACGGAGACCCAGTACTTC. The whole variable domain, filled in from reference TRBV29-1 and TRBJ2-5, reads SAVISQKPSRDICQRGTSLTIQCQVDSQVTMMFWYRQQPGQSLTLIATANQGSEATYESGFVIDKFPISRPNLTFSTLTVSNMSPEDSSIYLCSVEKGTETQYFGPGTRLLVL.

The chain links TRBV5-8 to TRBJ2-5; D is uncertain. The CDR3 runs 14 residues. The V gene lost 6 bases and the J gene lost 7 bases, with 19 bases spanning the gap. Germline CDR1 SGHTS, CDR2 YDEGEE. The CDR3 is CASTLPSSPSTQYF. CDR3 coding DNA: TGTGCCAGCACCCTCCCGAGCTCGCCGTCGACCCAGTACTTC.

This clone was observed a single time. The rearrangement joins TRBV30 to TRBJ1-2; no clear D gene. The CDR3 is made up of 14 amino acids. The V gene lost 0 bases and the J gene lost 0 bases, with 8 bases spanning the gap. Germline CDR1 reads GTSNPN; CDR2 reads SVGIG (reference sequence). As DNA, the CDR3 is TGTGCCTGGAGTGTATTGTACGCTAACTATGGCTACACCTTC. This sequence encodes CAWSVLYANYGYTF.

CDR3 protein: CASSEAQGYNEQFF. The CDR3 DNA is TGTGCCAGCAGCGAGGCTCAAGGGTACAATGAGCAGTTCTTC. This chain joins TRBV9 and TRBJ2-1, with D unresolved. The CDR3 length is 14 residues. V was trimmed by 3 bases and J by 4 bases, leaving 11 bases between them. Germline CDR1 reads SGDLS; CDR2 reads YYNGEE.

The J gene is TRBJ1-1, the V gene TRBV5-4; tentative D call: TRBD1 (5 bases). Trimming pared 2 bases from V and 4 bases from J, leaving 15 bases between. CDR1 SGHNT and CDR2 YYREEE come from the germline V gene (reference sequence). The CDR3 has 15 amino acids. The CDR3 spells CASSFMMAGGTEAFF. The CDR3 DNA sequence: TGTGCCAGCAGCTTTATGATGGCCGGGGGCACTGAAGCTTTCTTT.

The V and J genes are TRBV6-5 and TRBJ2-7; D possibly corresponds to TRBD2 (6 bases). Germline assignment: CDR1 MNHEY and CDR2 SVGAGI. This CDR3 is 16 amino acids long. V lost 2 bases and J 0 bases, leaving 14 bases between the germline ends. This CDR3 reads CASSYAAEGGSYEQYF. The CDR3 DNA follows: TGTGCCAGCAGTTACGCGGCGGAGGGCGGCTCCTACGAGCAGTACTTC.

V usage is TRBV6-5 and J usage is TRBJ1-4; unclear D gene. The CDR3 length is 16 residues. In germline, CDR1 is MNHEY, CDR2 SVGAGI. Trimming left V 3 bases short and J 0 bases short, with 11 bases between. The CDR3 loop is CASSYIFTATNEKLFF. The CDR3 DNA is TGTGCCAGCAGTTATATTTTCACCGCAACTAATGAAAAACTGTTTTTT.

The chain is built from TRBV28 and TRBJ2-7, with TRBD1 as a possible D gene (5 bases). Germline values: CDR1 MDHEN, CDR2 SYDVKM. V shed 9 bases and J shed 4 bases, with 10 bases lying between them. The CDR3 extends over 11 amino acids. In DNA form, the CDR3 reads TGTGCCAGTAAACAGGTTTACGAGCAGTACTTC. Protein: CASKQVYEQYF.

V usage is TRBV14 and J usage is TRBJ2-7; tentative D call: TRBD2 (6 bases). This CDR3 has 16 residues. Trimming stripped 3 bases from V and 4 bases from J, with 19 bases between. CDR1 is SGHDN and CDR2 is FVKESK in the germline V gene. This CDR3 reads CASSHRWDSLGYEQYF. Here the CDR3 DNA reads TGTGCCAGCAGCCACCGATGGGACTCTCTGGGTTACGAGCAGTACTTC.

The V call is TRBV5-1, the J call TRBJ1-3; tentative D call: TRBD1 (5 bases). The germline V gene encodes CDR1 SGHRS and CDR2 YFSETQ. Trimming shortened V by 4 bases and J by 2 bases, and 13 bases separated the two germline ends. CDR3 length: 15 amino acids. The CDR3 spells CASSPNGDAGNTIYF. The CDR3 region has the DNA TGCGCCAGCAGCCCGAATGGGGACGCTGGAAACACCATATATTTT.

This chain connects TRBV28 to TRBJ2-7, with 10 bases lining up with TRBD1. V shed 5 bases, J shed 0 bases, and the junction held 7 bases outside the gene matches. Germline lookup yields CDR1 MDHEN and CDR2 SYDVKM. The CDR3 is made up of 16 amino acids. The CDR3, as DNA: TGTGCCAGCAGTCCCTCCGGGACAGGGGACTCCTACGAGCAGTACTTC. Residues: CASSPSGTGDSYEQYF.

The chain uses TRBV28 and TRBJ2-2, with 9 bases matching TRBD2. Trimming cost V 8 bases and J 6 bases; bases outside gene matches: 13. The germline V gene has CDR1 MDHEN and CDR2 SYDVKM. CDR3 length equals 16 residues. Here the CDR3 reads CASVLSTGGGAGELFF. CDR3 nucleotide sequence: TGTGCCAGCGTATTGTCTACCGGCGGGGGGGCCGGGGAGCTGTTTTTT.

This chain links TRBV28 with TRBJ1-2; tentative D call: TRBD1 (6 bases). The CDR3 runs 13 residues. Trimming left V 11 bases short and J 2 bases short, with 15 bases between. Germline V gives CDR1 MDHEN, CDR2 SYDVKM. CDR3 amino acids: CAGGAGVNYGYTF. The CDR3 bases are TGTGCCGGGGGGGCAGGGGTGAACTATGGCTACACCTTC.

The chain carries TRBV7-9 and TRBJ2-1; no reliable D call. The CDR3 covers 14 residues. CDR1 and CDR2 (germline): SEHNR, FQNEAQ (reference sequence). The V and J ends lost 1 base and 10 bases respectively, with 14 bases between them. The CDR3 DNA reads TGTGCCAGCAGCTTAGGGGCACCAATGGAGGAGCAGTTCTTC. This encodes CASSLGAPMEEQFF.

The CDR3: CASSSRGRYGYTF. The CDR3 nucleotides read TGTGCCAGCAGTTCGCGGGGTCGCTATGGCTACACCTTC. J is TRBJ1-2 and V is TRBV6-5; D not certain. V lost 4 bases and J 4 bases, leaving 10 bases between the germline ends. The CDR3 has 13 amino acids. In germline, CDR1 is MNHEY, CDR2 SVGAGI.

DNA of the CDR3: TGTGCCAGCAGTCCAGGGTGGGGACTAGCGAAGTACAATGAGCAGTTCTTC. This codes for CASSPGWGLAKYNEQFF. This chain connects TRBV6-4 to TRBJ2-1; 10 bases match TRBD2. The CDR3 extends over 17 amino acids. V shed 5 bases, J shed 4 bases, and the junction held 11 bases outside the gene matches. Germline CDR1 and CDR2: MRHNA and SNTAGT.

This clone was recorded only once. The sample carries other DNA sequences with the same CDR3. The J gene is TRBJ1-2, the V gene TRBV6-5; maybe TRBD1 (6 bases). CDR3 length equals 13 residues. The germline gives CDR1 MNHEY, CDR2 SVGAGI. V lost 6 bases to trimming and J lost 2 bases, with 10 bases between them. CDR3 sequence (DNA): TGTGCCAGCAGGCCCGGACAGAACTATGGCTACACCTTC. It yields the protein CASRPGQNYGYTF.

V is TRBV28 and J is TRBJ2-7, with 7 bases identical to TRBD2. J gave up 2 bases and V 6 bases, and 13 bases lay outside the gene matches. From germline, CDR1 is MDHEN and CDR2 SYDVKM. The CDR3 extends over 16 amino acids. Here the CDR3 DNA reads TGTGCCAGCAGCTTCCTCCTCGGGGGGTTTCCCTACGAGCAGTACTTC. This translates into CASSFLLGGFPYEQYF.

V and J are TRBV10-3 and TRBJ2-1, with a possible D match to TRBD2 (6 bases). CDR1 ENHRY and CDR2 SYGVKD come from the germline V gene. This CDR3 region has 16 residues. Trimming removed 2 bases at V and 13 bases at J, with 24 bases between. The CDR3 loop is CAISEVRGLGPSGQFF. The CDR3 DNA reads TGTGCCATCAGTGAGGTTCGGGGGTTGGGCCCCAGTGGACAGTTCTTC.

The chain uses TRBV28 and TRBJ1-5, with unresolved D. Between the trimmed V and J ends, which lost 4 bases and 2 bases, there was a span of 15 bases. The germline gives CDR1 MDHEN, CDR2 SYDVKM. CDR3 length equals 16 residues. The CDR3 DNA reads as TGTGCCAGCAGTTGGGTCCGGTCAGTACGCAATCAGCCCCAGCATTTT. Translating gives CASSWVRSVRNQPQHF.

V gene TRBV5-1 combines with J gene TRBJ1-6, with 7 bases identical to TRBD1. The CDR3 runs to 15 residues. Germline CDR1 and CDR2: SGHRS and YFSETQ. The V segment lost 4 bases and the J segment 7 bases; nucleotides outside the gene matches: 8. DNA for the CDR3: TGCGCCAGCAGCCGTCTCGGGACAGAGAATTCACCCCTCCACTTT. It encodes CASSRLGTENSPLHF.

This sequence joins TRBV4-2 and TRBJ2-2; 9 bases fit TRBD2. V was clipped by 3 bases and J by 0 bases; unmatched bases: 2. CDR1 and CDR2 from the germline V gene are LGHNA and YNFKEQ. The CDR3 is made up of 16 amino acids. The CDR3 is CASSQREGANTGELFF. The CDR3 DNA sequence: TGTGCCAGCAGCCAGCGGGAGGGGGCGAACACCGGGGAGCTGTTTTTT.

The CDR3 bases are TGCGCCAGCAGCCAAGATCCTCGGGGGGGTACCTACGAGCAGTACTTC. This gives the protein CASSQDPRGGTYEQYF. The chain carries TRBV4-3 and TRBJ2-7, with 8 bases matching TRBD2. Germline V CDR1 and CDR2: LGHNA, YSLEER. This CDR3 has 16 residues. V lost 0 bases, J lost 2 bases, and 6 bases stayed unmatched.

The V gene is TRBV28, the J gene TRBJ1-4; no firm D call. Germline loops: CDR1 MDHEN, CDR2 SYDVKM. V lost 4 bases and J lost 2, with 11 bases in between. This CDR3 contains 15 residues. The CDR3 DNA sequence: TGTGCCAGCAGTTCGACTGGTGGGACTAATGAAAAACTGTTTTTT. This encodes CASSSTGGTNEKLFF.

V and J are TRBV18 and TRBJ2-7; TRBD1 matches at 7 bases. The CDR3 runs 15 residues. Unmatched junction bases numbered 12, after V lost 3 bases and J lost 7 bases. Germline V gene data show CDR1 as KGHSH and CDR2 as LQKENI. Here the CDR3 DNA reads TGTGCCAGCTCACCCACCACCCCAGCAGGGGGTGAGCAGTACTTC. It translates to CASSPTTPAGGEQYF.

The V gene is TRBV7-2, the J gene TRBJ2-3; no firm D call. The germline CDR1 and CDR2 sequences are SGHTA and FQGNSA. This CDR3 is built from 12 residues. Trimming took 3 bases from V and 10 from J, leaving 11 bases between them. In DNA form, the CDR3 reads TGTGCCAGCAGCTTTAGAAGGTCGGCGCAGTATTTT. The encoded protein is CASSFRRSAQYF.

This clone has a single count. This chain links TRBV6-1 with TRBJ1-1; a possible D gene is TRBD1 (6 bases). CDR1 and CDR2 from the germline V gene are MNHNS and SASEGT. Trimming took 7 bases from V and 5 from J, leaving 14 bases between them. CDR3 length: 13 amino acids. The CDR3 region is CASTEEGETEAFF. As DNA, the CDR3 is TGTGCCAGCACCGAGGAGGGGGAGACTGAAGCTTTCTTT.